The next 5 T cell receptor beta chains were all read from a single sample in a study of blood T cell repertoires in COVID-19. Measured with immunoSEQ multiplex PCR; TCRdb has only the in-frame clones, and not every one. The repertoire holds roughly 150,000 clones, with about four fifths as singletons. Sequencing was performed on peripheral blood. All receptors come from a man in his 60s with acute or convalescent COVID-19.

The chain couples TRBV29-1 to TRBJ1-4; D remains unclear. V was cut by 4 bases and J by 2 bases, with 11 bases left in between. Per the germline V gene, CDR1 is SQVTM and CDR2 is ANQGSEA. The CDR3 loop spans 14 amino acids. The CDR3 DNA follows: TGCAGCGTTGGGAAATCCGGGACTAATGAAAAACTGTTTTTT. Translating gives CSVGKSGTNEKLFF.

The V and J genes are TRBV9 and TRBJ2-7, with TRBD2 matching 7 bases. The CDR3 length is 13 residues. The ends lost 4 bases at V and 4 bases at J; junction bases unmatched: 5. Germline V gives CDR1 SGDLS, CDR2 YYNGEE. In DNA, the CDR3 is TGTGCCAGCAGCCCGGGACTACGGTACGAGCAGTACTTC. Residues: CASSPGLRYEQYF. Drawing the rest from reference TRBV9 and TRBJ2-7, the complete variable domain is DSGVTQTPKHLITATGQRVTLRCSPRSGDLSVYWYQQSLDQGLQFLIQYYNGEERAKGNILERFSAQQFPDLHSELNLSSLELGDSALYFCASSPGLRYEQYFGPGTRLTVT.

The chain couples TRBV6-5 to TRBJ2-1, with 12 bases identical to TRBD1. The ends lost 7 bases at V and 12 bases at J; junction bases unmatched: 16. CDR1 is MNHEY and CDR2 is SVGAGI in the germline V gene. The CDR3 runs to 16 residues. The CDR3 region is CASTYSGTGGIVGQFF. The CDR3 DNA follows: TGTGCCAGCACCTACTCCGGGACAGGGGGCATAGTAGGGCAGTTCTTC.

This chain joins TRBV4-1 and TRBJ1-5; a possible D gene is TRBD1 (5 bases). The V end was cut by 1 base, the J end by 0 bases, with 7 bases between. This CDR3 comprises 15 residues. Germline CDR1 MGHRA, CDR2 YSYEKL. CDR3 DNA: TGCGCCAGCAGCCAAGGACAGCATAGCAATCAGCCCCAGCATTTT. This encodes CASSQGQHSNQPQHF.

The chain links TRBV5-4 to TRBJ1-1, with D possibly being TRBD1 (5 bases). The CDR3 runs to 15 residues. Germline V gives CDR1 SGHNT, CDR2 YYREEE (reference sequence). V lost 0 bases and J lost 1, with 10 bases in between. The CDR3 region is CASSLGSTGNTEAFF. Written as DNA, the CDR3 is TGTGCCAGCAGCTTGGGATCTACAGGGAACACTGAAGCTTTCTTT.